The TCR beta chain described here comes from a study of CXCR3-negative and CXCR3-positive naive CD8 T cells. The study, taken as a whole, reports: Naive CXCR3-negative cells resembled naive CXCR3-positive cells in TRBV-TRBJ usage; memory cells differed. Surface CD5 matched across naive subsets, and TRB CDR3 properties served to infer TCR strength. CXCR3-positive naive cells carried more hydrophobic TRB CDR3s than CXCR3-negative naive cells did.

As regards this clonotype: Its antigen is unidentified.

Carrying UMI labels, the TRB cDNA libraries were prepared through 5' RACE. No DNA is given; TCRdb re-called the 5' RACE reads and lists each CDR3 protein once. This table lists around 130,000 distinct CDR3 sequences. CD45RO-CCR7+CD27+CD95- cells counted as naive CD8+ T cells. The CDR3 has 11 amino acids. In germline, CDR1 is SGHKS, CDR2 YYEKEE (reference sequence). The chain combines TRBV5-5 with TRBJ2-1. The sequencing input was naive CXCR3+ CD8+ T cells from blood. Subset meaning: CD45RO-CCR7+CD27+CD95- naive CD8+ T cells expressing CXCR3 (TNR3+). The TCR was taken from a human donor in good health. Some clones in this sample may be carry-over from other donors' samples. The chain's CDR3 is CASSLDDEQFF.